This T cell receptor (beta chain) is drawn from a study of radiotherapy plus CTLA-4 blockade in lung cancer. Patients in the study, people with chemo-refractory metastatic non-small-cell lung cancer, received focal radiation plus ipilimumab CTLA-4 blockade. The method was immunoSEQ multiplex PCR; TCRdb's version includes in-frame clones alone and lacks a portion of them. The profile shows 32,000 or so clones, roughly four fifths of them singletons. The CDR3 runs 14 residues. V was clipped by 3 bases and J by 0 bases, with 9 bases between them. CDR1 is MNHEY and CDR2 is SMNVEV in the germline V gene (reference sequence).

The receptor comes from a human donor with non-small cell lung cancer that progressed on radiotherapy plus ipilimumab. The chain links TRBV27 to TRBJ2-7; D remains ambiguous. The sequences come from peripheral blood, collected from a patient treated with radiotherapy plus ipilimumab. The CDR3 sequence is CASSFGTGSYEQYF. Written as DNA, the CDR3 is TGTGCCAGCAGTTTCGGAACGGGCTCCTACGAGCAGTACTTC.